These 29 T cell receptor beta chains came from one sample sequenced in a study of blood T cells in healthy people across ages. A sample-barcoded 5' primer and a J-beta primer mix were used in a second PCR of roughly 6 to 11 cycles. TCRdb itself ran the 5' RACE reads through MiXCR, one entry per CDR3 protein. In the table there are about 930,000 distinct CDR3 sequences, 25% to 30% of which are singletons. These data also formed part of another study, on T cells of mothers and their children.

The sequenced material came from blood. Receptors originate from a woman aged 40 to 50 in good health.

This clonotype came up many times. The V and J genes are TRBV7-2 and TRBJ2-3, with D perhaps matching TRBD1 (6 bases). This CDR3 has 16 residues. Trimming took 1 base from V and 0 from J, leaving 11 bases between them. The germline gives CDR1 SGHTA, CDR2 FQGNSA. CDR3 region: CASSLDGTYSTDTQYF. The DNA for the CDR3 is TGTGCCAGCAGCTTAGATGGGACATACAGCACAGATACGCAGTATTTT.

This clonotype was counted a few times. V usage is TRBV3-1 and J usage is TRBJ1-1, with D tentatively TRBD1 (5 bases). V lost 4 bases, J lost 1 base, and 13 bases lay in between. Germline V gene sequence: CDR1 LGHDT, CDR2 YNNKEL (reference sequence). This CDR3 region has 15 residues. CDR3 DNA sequence: TGTGCCAGCAGCCTACCGGGACTGGCGAACACTGAAGCTTTCTTT. Its translation: CASSLPGLANTEAFF.

Only a few counts were recorded for this clonotype. The CDR3 loop is CASNPAGTPLYNEQFF. The CDR3 nucleotides are TGTGCCAGCAACCCTGCCGGGACACCGCTCTACAATGAGCAGTTCTTC. The rearrangement links TRBV28 to TRBJ2-1; the D gene is possibly TRBD1 (6 bases). The CDR3 totals 16 residues. The V end lost 7 bases, the J end lost 3 bases, and 19 bases lay between the germline ends. CDR1 is MDHEN, CDR2 SYDVKM, per germline. The full variable domain, its missing parts supplied by reference TRBV28 and TRBJ2-1, is DVKVTQSSRYLVKRTGEKVFLECVQDMDHENMFWYRQDPGLGLRLIYFSYDVKMKEKGDIPEGYSVSREKKERFSLILESASTNQTSMYLCASNPAGTPLYNEQFFGPGTRLTVL.

The CDR3 sequence: CASSLGGDANEQFF. CDR3 coding DNA: TGTGCCAGCAGTCTGGGAGGGGATGCGAATGAGCAGTTCTTC. The V gene is TRBV11-2, the J gene TRBJ2-1; 7 nucleotides line up with TRBD2. CDR1 and CDR2 from the germline V gene are SGHAT and FQNNGV. The V and J ends lost 6 bases and 7 bases, in that order; junction bases with no gene match: 9. CDR3 length: 14 residues.

This clonotype was counted a few times. The chain combines TRBV5-1 with TRBJ2-1; 8 bases align to TRBD1. In germline, CDR1 is SGHRS, CDR2 YFSETQ. J lost 9 bases, V lost 4 bases, and 3 bases had no gene match. There are 12 residues in the CDR3. The CDR3 reads CASSMDRVEQFF. In DNA, the CDR3 is TGCGCCAGCAGCATGGACAGGGTTGAGCAGTTCTTC. The whole variable domain, filled in from reference TRBV5-1 and TRBJ2-1, reads KAGVTQTPRYLIKTRGQQVTLSCSPISGHRSVSWYQQTPGQGLQFLFEYFSETQRNKGNFPGRFSGRQFSNSRSEMNVSTLELGDSALYLCASSMDRVEQFFGPGTRLTVL.

The DNA of the CDR3 is TGTGCCACCAGTGAGCGGGTTGGCACTGAAGCTTTCTTT. It translates to CATSERVGTEAFF. This chain uses TRBV15 with TRBJ1-1; D is unclear. V shed 6 bases and J shed 4 bases, with 12 bases lying between them. CDR1 and CDR2 (germline): LNHNV, YYDKDF (reference sequence). The CDR3 consists of 13 residues.

This clonotype was observed at least ten times. The chain employs TRBV15 and TRBJ1-6, with 10 bases aligning to TRBD1. Trimming took 7 bases from V and 9 from J; bases not matched to a gene: 6. Germline loops: CDR1 LNHNV, CDR2 YYDKDF (reference sequence). The CDR3 extends over 14 amino acids. Here the CDR3 DNA reads TGTGCCACCACCTCGACAGGGGGCATTTCACCCCTCCACTTT. As protein: CATTSTGGISPLHF. The full variable domain, with the rest looked up from reference TRBV15 and TRBJ1-6, is DAMVIQNPRYQVTQFGKPVTLSCSQTLNHNVMYWYQQKSSQAPKLLFHYYDKDFNNEADTPDNFQSRRPNTSFCFLDIRSPGLGDTAMYLCATTSTGGISPLHFGNGTRLTVT.

This chain joins TRBV7-9 and TRBJ2-6, with D possibly TRBD2 on 5 matching bases. CDR3 length: 16 amino acids. Trimming took 2 bases from V and 0 from J, leaving 8 bases between them. Germline V gives CDR1 SEHNR, CDR2 FQNEAQ (reference sequence). The CDR3 nucleotides read TGTGCCAGCAGCTTAACACGGGGCTCTGGGGCCAACGTCCTGACTTTC. Translated, it gives CASSLTRGSGANVLTF.

This clonotype came up once. The chain carries TRBV7-9 and TRBJ1-2, with 7 bases that match TRBD1. The CDR3 length is 18 residues. J gave up 5 bases and V 5 bases, and 20 bases lay outside the gene matches. CDR1 is SEHNR and CDR2 is FQNEAQ in the germline V gene (reference sequence). CDR3 bases: TGTGCCAGCAGCCCCCCCGGCTTACAGGGGTCTTATAAGTATGGCTACACCTTC. Translation gives CASSPPGLQGSYKYGYTF. The entire variable domain, with the rest obtained from reference TRBV7-9 and TRBJ1-2, is as follows: DTGVSQNPRHKITKRGQNVTFRCDPISEHNRLYWYRQTLGQGPEFLTYFQNEAQLEKSRLLSDRFSAERPKGSFSTLEIQRTEQGDSAMYLCASSPPGLQGSYKYGYTFGSGTRLTVV.

This chain connects TRBV28 to TRBJ2-7; TRBD2 matches at 8 bases. This CDR3 region has 15 residues. From germline, CDR1 is MDHEN and CDR2 SYDVKM. V lost 6 bases and J lost 5; bases outside the gene matches: 12. CDR3 protein: CASRTPSGGSNEQYF. The CDR3 coding sequence is TGTGCCAGCAGAACCCCCTCGGGGGGGAGTAACGAGCAGTACTTC.

Only a few counts were recorded for this clonotype. A single base separates this from a much larger clone, so it may be a read error. The CDR3 reads CASSLWQNTEAFF. The CDR3 DNA reads TGTGCCAGCAGCTTATGGCAGAACACTGAAGCTTTCTTT. V gene TRBV7-2 combines with J gene TRBJ1-1, with unresolved D. Trimming pared 2 bases from V and 1 base from J, leaving 5 bases between. Per germline, CDR1 SGHTA and CDR2 FQGNSA. There are 13 residues in the CDR3.

The rearrangement joins TRBV12-3 or TRBV12-4 to TRBJ2-6; 9 bases fit TRBD1. Unmatched junction bases numbered 12, after V lost 7 bases and J lost 2 bases. The CDR3 runs 18 residues. CDR3 bases: TGTGCCAGCACCCCCCGCGGGACAGGGTGGACTGGGGCCAACGTCCTGACTTTC. This codes for CASTPRGTGWTGANVLTF.

This sequence joins TRBV7-9 and TRBJ2-3; D uncertain. V was clipped by 1 base and J by 3 bases, with 11 bases between them. Per the germline V gene, CDR1 is SEHNR and CDR2 is FQNEAQ (reference sequence). The CDR3 length is 15 residues. DNA for the CDR3: TGTGCCAGCAGCTTAGTCGGCAGTGATACAGATACGCAGTATTTT. Translating it yields CASSLVGSDTDTQYF. Drawing the rest from reference TRBV7-9 and TRBJ2-3, the complete variable domain is DTGVSQNPRHKITKRGQNVTFRCDPISEHNRLYWYRQTLGQGPEFLTYFQNEAQLEKSRLLSDRFSAERPKGSFSTLEIQRTEQGDSAMYLCASSLVGSDTDTQYFGPGTRLTVL.

This clonotype was recorded many times. The chain has TRBV28 and TRBJ2-1, with TRBD2 as a possible D gene (5 bases). The V and J ends lost 6 bases and 0 bases respectively, with 12 bases between them. CDR1 MDHEN and CDR2 SYDVKM come from the germline V gene. There are 15 residues in the CDR3. CDR3: CASSGAVSSYNEQFF. CDR3 sequence (DNA): TGTGCCAGCAGCGGAGCGGTGTCCTCCTACAATGAGCAGTTCTTC. Supplemented by reference TRBV28 and TRBJ2-1, the full variable domain reads DVKVTQSSRYLVKRTGEKVFLECVQDMDHENMFWYRQDPGLGLRLIYFSYDVKMKEKGDIPEGYSVSREKKERFSLILESASTNQTSMYLCASSGAVSSYNEQFFGPGTRLTVL.

This clonotype was counted ten times or more. CDR3 nucleotides: TGTGCCAGCAGCTACCGGGACAGCACTTTCAACTCCTACGAGCAGTACTTC. Its protein product is CASSYRDSTFNSYEQYF. This chain joins TRBV6-2 or TRBV6-3 and TRBJ2-7; TRBD1 matches at 7 bases. The CDR3 spans 17 residues. V lost 6 bases, J lost 0 bases, and 14 bases stayed unmatched. Germline V CDR1 and CDR2: MNHEY, SVGEGT.

The chain carries TRBV20-1 and TRBJ2-1; 10 nucleotides match TRBD2. The J call may be mistaken, given a closer DNA end match to TRBJ2-7. CDR3 length equals 15 residues. Per the germline V gene, CDR1 is DFQATT and CDR2 is SNEGSKA (reference sequence). In DNA, the CDR3 is TGCAGTGCTAGTACTAGCGGGGCCAAATACAATGAGCAGTACTTC. Its protein product is CSASTSGAKYNEQYF.

The rearrangement links TRBV5-1 to TRBJ2-2; D remains unclear. Germline V lookup: CDR1 SGHRS, CDR2 YFSETQ. Trimming took 7 bases from V and 1 from J, leaving 11 bases between them. The CDR3 length is 14 residues. The CDR3 nucleotides are TGCGCCAGCTCTGAGGTTGGGAACACCGGGGAGCTGTTTTTT. It yields the protein CASSEVGNTGELFF.

This chain links TRBV7-3 with TRBJ2-2; TRBD1 agrees at 7 bases. The CDR3 spans 15 residues. The trim removed 5 bases at V and 4 bases at J, leaving 7 bases unmatched. Germline assignment: CDR1 SGHTA and CDR2 FQGTGA. CDR3 sequence: CASSPGQVVTGELFF. In nucleotides, the CDR3 is TGTGCCAGCAGCCCCGGACAGGTTGTCACCGGGGAGCTGTTTTTT.

The chain combines TRBV28 with TRBJ2-1; no clear D gene. This CDR3 comprises 13 residues. The germline gives CDR1 MDHEN, CDR2 SYDVKM. V lost 3 bases to trimming and J lost 4 bases, with 7 bases between them. CDR3 protein: CASSFRMYNEQFF. CDR3 bases: TGTGCCAGCAGTTTCCGGATGTACAATGAGCAGTTCTTC.

The rearrangement uses TRBV6-6 and TRBJ1-2, with 8 bases identical to TRBD1. Losses at the gene ends were 8 bases for V and 6 bases for J; bases not matched to a gene: 8. Germline CDR1 MNHNY, CDR2 SVGAGI (reference sequence). CDR3 size: 13 residues. For the CDR3, the DNA is TGTGCCAGCGGGGGGAGCAGGGGGCATGGCTACACCTTC. This translates into CASGGSRGHGYTF.

There are many counts of this clonotype. V gene TRBV5-1 combines with J gene TRBJ2-3; D not certain. Deletions cut 1 base from V and 4 bases from J, with 10 bases between. In germline, CDR1 is SGHRS, CDR2 YFSETQ. This CDR3 spans 14 amino acids. As DNA, the CDR3 is TGCGCCAGCAGCTTGTCCACACCGTCAGATACGCAGTATTTT. Protein product: CASSLSTPSDTQYF.

This clonotype was recorded at least ten times. The chain combines TRBV10-3 with TRBJ2-6, with 8 bases identical to TRBD1. The CDR3 extends over 18 amino acids. Trimming removed 6 bases from V and 1 base from J; junction bases left unmatched: 11. Germline lookup yields CDR1 ENHRY and CDR2 SYGVKD. The CDR3 protein is CAIRNSGTGVSGANVLTF. For the CDR3, the DNA is TGTGCCATCAGGAACTCCGGGACAGGAGTATCTGGGGCCAACGTCCTGACTTTC.

Many counts were recorded for this clonotype. This CDR3 is CSAKKGPSTDTQYF. DNA of the CDR3: TGCAGTGCTAAGAAGGGGCCGAGCACAGATACGCAGTATTTT. The V gene is TRBV20-1, the J gene TRBJ2-3, with a possible D match to TRBD1 (5 bases). The V gene's germline CDR1 is DFQATT and CDR2 SNEGSKA (reference sequence). The CDR3 extends over 14 amino acids. The V end lost 4 bases, the J end lost 0 bases, and 11 bases lay between the germline ends.

V gene TRBV20-1 combines with J gene TRBJ2-2; D possibly matches TRBD1 or TRBD2 (5 bases each). The CDR3 totals 16 residues. Germline CDR1 DFQATT, CDR2 SNEGSKA (reference sequence). Trimming left V 0 bases short and J 4 bases short, with 15 bases between. The CDR3 loop reads CSARDRGRWATGELFF. The CDR3 nucleotides are TGCAGTGCTAGAGATCGGGGACGCTGGGCCACCGGGGAGCTGTTTTTT.

This clonotype came up many times. The gene calls are TRBV20-1 and TRBJ2-7; 9 bases match TRBD1. This CDR3 has 13 residues. The V gene's germline CDR1 is DFQATT and CDR2 SNEGSKA (reference sequence). V lost 6 bases, J lost 5 bases, and 8 bases stayed unmatched. CDR3 coding DNA: TGCAGTGCACCAGGCACAGGGGGCCACGAGCAGTACTTC. Amino acid sequence: CSAPGTGGHEQYF.

The gene calls are TRBV20-1 and TRBJ2-7; D assignment may be TRBD1 or TRBD2 (6 bases each). The closer fit of TRBJ2-5 to the DNA end suggests the J call may be wrong. The CDR3 is made up of 13 amino acids. Germline CDR1 DFQATT, CDR2 SNEGSKA (reference sequence). In DNA, the CDR3 is TGCAGTGCCAGCGAGGGGGGCGAAGAGACCCAGTACTTC. Its protein product is CSASEGGEETQYF.

To note about this clonotype: A much larger clone differs by one base, so this may be a read error. This chain uses TRBV7-9 with TRBJ2-7; 7 nucleotides line up with TRBD2. The DNA matches TRBJ2-5 better at its end, which makes the J call doubtful. Per the germline V gene, CDR1 is SEHNR and CDR2 is FQNEAQ (reference sequence). The CDR3 length is 14 residues. The CDR3 DNA follows: TGTGCCAACAGCTCATTCGGGGGGATGGAGACCCAGTACTTC. Protein sequence: CANSSFGGMETQYF.

The sample holds a few counts of this clonotype. The chain has TRBV18 and TRBJ1-6, with D perhaps matching TRBD1 (5 bases). The CDR3 has 15 residues. V was clipped by 5 bases and J by 7 bases, with 15 bases between them. CDR1 and CDR2 (germline): KGHSH, LQKENI. CDR3: CASSENTGENSPLHF. Written as DNA, the CDR3 is TGTGCCAGCTCAGAAAACACGGGGGAAAATTCACCCCTCCACTTT. The full variable domain, completed using reference TRBV18 and TRBJ1-6, is NAGVMQNPRHLVRRRGQEARLRCSPMKGHSHVYWYRQLPEEGLKFMVYLQKENIIDESGMPKERFSAEFPKEGPSILRIQQVVRGDSAAYFCASSENTGENSPLHFGNGTRLTVT.

V and J are TRBV7-2 and TRBJ1-1; unclear D gene. Trimming pared 5 bases from V and 0 bases from J, leaving 25 bases between. The CDR3 consists of 19 residues. CDR1 and CDR2 (germline): SGHTA, FQGNSA. CDR3 sequence (DNA): TGTGCCAGCAGCCGGGAACTCCAGGCCATGAGGCCCCTGAACACTGAAGCTTTCTTT. Protein product: CASSRELQAMRPLNTEAFF. The variable domain in full, with the rest retrieved from reference TRBV7-2 and TRBJ1-1, is GAGVSQSPSNKVTEKGKDVELRCDPISGHTALYWYRQSLGQGLEFLIYFQGNSAPDKSGLPSDRFSAERTGGSVSTLTIQRTQQEDSAVYLCASSRELQAMRPLNTEAFFGQGTRLTVV.